The T cell receptor beta chain described here comes from a study of graft-versus-host responses after intestinal transplantation. Study conclusions and caveats: GvH clones were found in recipient marrow; some appeared first in ileum or blood.

This clone was observed a single time. The antigen remains unidentified. Produced via immunoSEQ multiplex PCR; TCRdb's table is partial and in-frame only. Of 50,000 to 55,000 clones listed, 89% are singletons. The specimen was unstimulated CD4+ T cells sorted from spleen or lymph node cells, collected before transplant. This sequence originates from a human donor who was the organ donor for an intestinal transplant.

The CDR3 sequence is CASSEQGSSGANVLTF. CDR3 bases: TGTGCCAGCAGTGAACAGGGTAGCTCTGGGGCCAACGTCCTGACTTTC. The chain combines TRBV6-1 with TRBJ2-6; a possible D gene is TRBD1 (5 bases). Germline CDR1 MNHNS, CDR2 SASEGT. With 2 bases removed from V and 0 bases from J, the gap between germline ends came to 8 bases. There are 16 residues in the CDR3.